This T cell receptor beta chain was obtained from a study of blood T cell repertoires in COVID-19. Looking at the study overall: Acute and convalescent COVID-19 samples came from the United States, Italy and Spain. The analysed material was cDNA or gDNA that came from T cells, B-cell-depleted T cells, or PBMCs.

In the original processing: Amplification of reference gene primers provided the estimated nucleated cell counts. The method was immunoSEQ multiplex PCR; TCRdb's version includes in-frame clones alone and lacks a portion of them. V and J calls and clone size follow that table, whereas D and trimming were derived from the DNA. The table records approximately 60,000 clones, 76% of them present only once. CDR1 and CDR2 from the germline V gene are KGHSH and LQKENI. V was trimmed by 3 bases and J by 1 base, leaving 12 bases between them. This CDR3 is 15 amino acids long. The chain links TRBV18 to TRBJ1-1, with D uncertain. Sequencing was performed on peripheral blood. This sequence was found in a man in his fifties or sixties with active or convalescent COVID-19. The CDR3 here is CASSPRAGSNTEAFF. DNA for the CDR3: TGTGCCAGCTCACCCCGAGCGGGCTCGAACACTGAAGCTTTCTTT.